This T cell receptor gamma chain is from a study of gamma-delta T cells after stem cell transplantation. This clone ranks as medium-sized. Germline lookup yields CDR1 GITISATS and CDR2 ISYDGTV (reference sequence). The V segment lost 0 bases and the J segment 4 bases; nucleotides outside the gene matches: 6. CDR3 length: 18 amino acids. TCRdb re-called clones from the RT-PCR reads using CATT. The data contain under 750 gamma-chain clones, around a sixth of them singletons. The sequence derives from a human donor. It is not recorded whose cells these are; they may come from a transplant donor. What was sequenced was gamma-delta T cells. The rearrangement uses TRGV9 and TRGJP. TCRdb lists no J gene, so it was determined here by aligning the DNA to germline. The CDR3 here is CALWEVPVQELGKKIKVF. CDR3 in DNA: TGTGCCTTGTGGGAGGTGCCAGTTCAAGAGTTGGGCAAAAAAATCAAGGTATTT.